This T cell receptor beta chain is drawn from a study of blood T cell repertoires in COVID-19. Background on the study: In each case, the material was cDNA or gDNA derived from T cells, B-cell-depleted T cells, or PBMCs.

At least ten counts were recorded for this clone. This sample includes further DNA sequences coding for the same CDR3. V lost 0 bases and J lost 8, with 13 bases in between. CDR3 length: 13 amino acids. Germline-derived CDR1 and CDR2 are GTSNPN and SVGIG (reference sequence). How the authors handled the data: Amplification of reference gene primers provided the estimated nucleated cell counts. Libraries were prepared by immunoSEQ multiplex PCR; TCRdb keeps only in-frame clonotypes and omits some of them. The V and J calls and clone size were taken over from that table, and D and trimming were inferred from the DNA. The sample carries over 140,000 clones, roughly four fifths recorded once.

The clonotype was recovered from a woman older than 75 with active or convalescent COVID-19. The chain uses TRBV30 and TRBJ1-2; a weak D match, TRBD1 (5 bases). Material for sequencing was peripheral blood. As DNA, the CDR3 is TGTGCCTGGAGTGTGGGGGGTTCCGCGGGCTACACCTTC. It encodes CAWSVGGSAGYTF.